One and the same sample provided the 28 T cell receptor beta chains below, sequenced in a study of follicular helper T cells after annual influenza vaccination. The time point here: 2015-2016 season, pre-vaccination. Sequencing used immunoSEQ multiplex PCR; TCRdb keeps in-frame clones, though not all of them. This sample has approximately 9,900 clones; around 90% occur once, and the top ten carry 0.45% to 0.6%. Material: CXCR5+ CD38- circulating T follicular helper cells from blood, obtained on the day of influenza vaccination. As for subset: circulating Tfh, non-naive CD4+CXCR5+PD-1+ (ICOS+CD38+ or ICOS-CD38-). These receptors all come from an adult who received the influenza vaccine.

This clone was detected only once. This rearrangement joins TRBV4-3 to TRBJ2-7, with a possible D match to TRBD1 (8 bases). The V gene's germline CDR1 is LGHNA and CDR2 YSLEER. There are 17 residues in the CDR3. Trimming pared 0 bases from V and 7 bases from J, leaving 22 bases between. Here the CDR3 reads CASSQDVGGDRSGEQYF. Written as DNA, the CDR3 is TGCGCCAGCAGCCAAGATGTGGGAGGGGACAGGTCTGGGGAGCAGTACTTC.

The CDR3 coding sequence is TGTGCCAGCAGCTCCCCAGGGGGCGGAACTGAAGCTTTCTTT. It codes for CASSSPGGGTEAFF. The V gene is TRBV5-4, the J gene TRBJ1-1, with 8 bases lining up with TRBD1. The CDR3 spans 14 residues. V dropped 3 bases and J dropped 5; count of bases not matched to a gene: 6. Germline V lookup: CDR1 SGHNT, CDR2 YYREEE (reference sequence).

V is TRBV29-1 and J is TRBJ1-4, with D maybe TRBD1 (6 bases). Trimming left V 4 bases short and J 6 bases short, with 12 bases between. Germline V gives CDR1 SQVTM, CDR2 ANQGSEA. The CDR3 has 13 amino acids. CDR3 in amino acids: CSVARGGDEKLFF. CDR3 DNA: TGCAGCGTTGCCAGGGGAGGCGATGAAAAACTGTTTTTT.

The gene calls are TRBV5-8 and TRBJ2-4; TRBD1 matches at 7 bases. The CDR3 covers 13 residues. Germline V CDR1 and CDR2: SGHTS, YDEGEE. After removal of 4 bases from V and 8 bases from J, the junction contained 6 bases not matched to a gene. In DNA form, the CDR3 reads TGTGCCAGCAGCGTGACAGGGCAGGACATTCAGTACTTC. Residues: CASSVTGQDIQYF.

The genes are TRBV7-9 and TRBJ1-1, with TRBD1 as a possible D gene (5 bases). The CDR3 totals 13 residues. V was cut by 4 bases and J by 6 bases, with 12 bases left in between. Germline values: CDR1 SEHNR, CDR2 FQNEAQ (reference sequence). CDR3 sequence: CASSSRVIAEAFF. CDR3 DNA: TGTGCCAGCAGCTCCAGGGTGATCGCTGAAGCTTTCTTT.

This chain joins TRBV27 and TRBJ2-2, with D possibly matching TRBD2 (5 bases). V was cut by 8 bases and J by 0 bases, with 16 bases left in between. This CDR3 is 16 amino acids long. The germline gives CDR1 MNHEY, CDR2 SMNVEV (reference sequence). This CDR3 is CASFPLGGANTGELFF. The CDR3 nucleotides read TGTGCCAGCTTCCCCTTAGGAGGTGCGAACACCGGGGAGCTGTTTTTT.

This chain connects TRBV25-1 to TRBJ1-1; weak D call: TRBD1 (6 bases). From germline, CDR1 is MGHDK and CDR2 SYGVNS. V lost 1 base and J lost 5, with 14 bases in between. The CDR3 loop spans 15 amino acids. Written as DNA, the CDR3 is TGTGCCAGCAGTGAATTGGGGAACAGGGATACTGAAGCTTTCTTT. Amino acid sequence: CASSELGNRDTEAFF.

The chain is built from TRBV25-1 and TRBJ1-1; tentatively, D is TRBD1 (6 bases). The CDR3 has 14 amino acids. Germline lookup yields CDR1 MGHDK and CDR2 SYGVNS. Trimming removed 6 bases from V and 6 bases from J, with 17 bases in between. The CDR3 DNA reads as TGTGCCAGCAGCCCACTATTAGGGGGGTCTGAAGCTTTCTTT. Its translation is CASSPLLGGSEAFF.

The rearrangement links TRBV6-1 to TRBJ1-1; 7 bases line up with TRBD1. Germline CDR1 MNHNS, CDR2 SASEGT. The trim removed 6 bases at V and 6 bases at J, leaving 7 bases unmatched. The CDR3 spans 13 residues. CDR3 DNA: TGTGCCAGCAGCCGTATAGGACAGGCTGAAGCTTTCTTT. Protein product: CASSRIGQAEAFF.

The chain combines TRBV9 with TRBJ2-1; 9 bases map to TRBD2. V shed 3 bases and J 5 bases; nucleotides not matched to a gene: 9. This CDR3 is 16 amino acids long. Germline V gene sequence: CDR1 SGDLS, CDR2 YYNGEE. CDR3 sequence: CASSATGTSYNNEQFF. The CDR3 DNA reads TGTGCCAGCAGCGCGACCGGGACTAGCTATAACAATGAGCAGTTCTTC.

This clone was detected a few times. The chain couples TRBV10-3 to TRBJ1-1; 9 nucleotides agree with TRBD1. After removal of 8 bases from V and 5 bases from J, the junction contained 6 bases not matched to a gene. CDR1 is ENHRY, CDR2 SYGVKD, per germline. The CDR3 spans 13 residues. The chain's CDR3 is CAIGTGRETEAFF. The CDR3, as DNA: TGTGCCATCGGGACAGGGAGGGAAACTGAAGCTTTCTTT.

The V and J genes are TRBV2 and TRBJ1-3; 7 bases map to TRBD1. The germline gives CDR1 SNHLY, CDR2 FYNNEI. V lost 2 bases, J lost 1 base, and 5 bases stayed unmatched. The CDR3 runs 16 residues. As DNA, the CDR3 is TGTGCCAGCAGTGAAAACAGGGGAAGTTCTGGAAACACCATATATTTT. This gives the protein CASSENRGSSGNTIYF.

The rearrangement joins TRBV27 to TRBJ2-7; D gene unclear. Germline V CDR1 and CDR2: MNHEY, SMNVEV (reference sequence). V lost 3 bases, J lost 9 bases, and 21 bases lay in between. The CDR3 contains 15 residues. The CDR3 reads CASSFGLSSLTTQYF. The CDR3 DNA follows: TGTGCCAGCAGTTTTGGGCTCTCGTCCCTTACGACGCAGTACTTC.

The genes are TRBV5-1 and TRBJ1-4, with 9 bases aligning to TRBD1. Trimming at V came to 3 bases and at J to 6 bases, leaving 6 bases not matched to a gene. The CDR3 is made up of 15 amino acids. Germline-derived CDR1 and CDR2 are SGHRS and YFSETQ. CDR3 sequence reads: CASSSGTGLDEKLFF. CDR3 coding DNA: TGCGCCAGCAGCTCCGGGACAGGGTTAGATGAAAAACTGTTTTTT.

The rearrangement joins TRBV25-1 to TRBJ1-1; 8 positions match TRBD1. CDR1 is MGHDK and CDR2 is SYGVNS in the germline V gene. The CDR3 spans 16 residues. V trimming: 7 bases; J trimming: 1 base; junction bases outside the gene matches: 11. CDR3 in amino acids: CASNPETGDWNTEAFF. The CDR3 DNA follows: TGTGCCAGCAATCCAGAGACAGGGGACTGGAACACTGAAGCTTTCTTT.

This clone was observed a handful of times. The V and J genes are TRBV19 and TRBJ2-7; 8 nucleotides align to TRBD2. Losses at the gene ends were 7 bases for V and 5 bases for J; bases not matched to a gene: 13. Germline CDR1 LNHDA, CDR2 SQIVND (reference sequence). This CDR3 has 15 amino acids. In nucleotides, the CDR3 is TGTGCCAGTACCCCGGGAGGGGGAAGGGCGAACGAGCAGTACTTC. Its protein is CASTPGGGRANEQYF.

This sequence joins TRBV5-1 and TRBJ1-2; 7 nucleotides agree with TRBD1. Germline-derived CDR1 and CDR2 are SGHRS and YFSETQ. V lost 1 base, J lost 7 bases, and 16 bases stayed unmatched. This CDR3 region has 17 residues. CDR3 nucleotides: TGCGCCAGCAGCTTGTCTGGAGGAGTCACAGGGGCCGCTGGCTACACCTTC. Translating gives CASSLSGGVTGAAGYTF.

The CDR3 loop reads CASRAGTSGENEQFF. CDR3 coding DNA: TGTGCCAGCAGAGCCGGGACTAGCGGCGAGAATGAGCAGTTCTTC. J is TRBJ2-1 and V is TRBV2; 11 bases are shared with TRBD2. Germline-derived CDR1 and CDR2 are SNHLY and FYNNEI. V gave up 6 bases and J gave up 7 bases; unmatched junction bases: 8. The CDR3 consists of 15 residues.

The V call is TRBV19, the J call TRBJ2-7, with D possibly matching TRBD1 (5 bases). The CDR3 spans 14 residues. The germline V gene has CDR1 LNHDA and CDR2 SQIVND (reference sequence). The ends were cut back, 6 bases at V and 3 bases at J, with 15 bases in the middle. The CDR3 protein is CASRQTSDSYEQYF. CDR3 DNA sequence: TGTGCCAGTAGACAAACCTCAGACAGCTACGAGCAGTACTTC. Using reference TRBV19 and TRBJ2-7 for the parts outside the CDR3, the full variable domain is DGGITQSPKYLFRKEGQNVTLSCEQNLNHDAMYWYRQDPGQGLRLIYYSQIVNDFQKGDIAEGYSVSREKKESFPLTVTSAQKNPTAFYLCASRQTSDSYEQYFGPGTRLTVT.

The V and J genes are TRBV5-4 and TRBJ2-1; 8 nucleotides agree with TRBD2. Germline trimming cut 3 bases from V and 7 bases from J; bases unmatched to any gene: 12. CDR3 size: 16 residues. Germline V gives CDR1 SGHNT, CDR2 YYREEE (reference sequence). The CDR3 DNA sequence: TGTGCCAGCAGCTCCGCCGGGGGGGCCAGGTTTAATGAGCAGTTCTTC. Its protein is CASSSAGGARFNEQFF.

V gene TRBV25-1 combines with J gene TRBJ2-7; the D gene is possibly TRBD1 (5 bases). This CDR3 region has 13 residues. Trimming removed 4 bases from V and 5 bases from J, with 12 bases in between. Germline CDR1 and CDR2: MGHDK and SYGVNS. CDR3 DNA sequence: TGTGCCAGCAGTGGGGGCACGGGCCACGAGCAGTACTTC. Translated, it gives CASSGGTGHEQYF.

This clone was detected only once. This chain links TRBV10-3 with TRBJ2-2, with a tentative D call TRBD1 (5 bases). The CDR3 sequence is 16 residues long. Germline CDR1 reads ENHRY; CDR2 reads SYGVKD. The V and J ends lost 0 bases and 1 base respectively, with 9 bases between them. The CDR3 coding sequence is TGTGCCATCAGTGAGTCGGGGCTTAAGAACACCGGGGAGCTGTTTTTT. Translated, it gives CAISESGLKNTGELFF.

The V and J genes are TRBV7-2 and TRBJ2-3; 7 positions agree with TRBD2. V shed 5 bases, J shed 4 bases, and the junction held 3 bases outside the gene matches. Germline loops: CDR1 SGHTA, CDR2 FQGNSA. CDR3 size: 13 residues. CDR3 sequence reads: CASSPGGADTQYF. CDR3 coding DNA: TGTGCCAGCAGCCCGGGGGGTGCAGATACGCAGTATTTT. The full variable domain, its missing parts supplied by reference TRBV7-2 and TRBJ2-3, is GAGVSQSPSNKVTEKGKDVELRCDPISGHTALYWYRQSLGQGLEFLIYFQGNSAPDKSGLPSDRFSAERTGGSVSTLTIQRTQQEDSAVYLCASSPGGADTQYFGPGTRLTVL.

The gene calls are TRBV6-6 and TRBJ1-1; TRBD1 aligns across 11 bases. V trimming: 2 bases; J trimming: 5 bases; junction bases outside the gene matches: 4. The CDR3 totals 15 residues. CDR1 is MNHNY, CDR2 SVGAGI, per germline (reference sequence). The CDR3 is CASSYGTGGGTEAFF. CDR3 coding DNA: TGTGCCAGCAGTTACGGGACAGGGGGGGGGACTGAAGCTTTCTTT.

The rearrangement links TRBV27 to TRBJ1-2; 9 positions match TRBD1. The CDR3 is made up of 17 amino acids. The V segment lost 0 bases and the J segment 3 bases; nucleotides outside the gene matches: 8. Germline assignment: CDR1 MNHEY and CDR2 SMNVEV (reference sequence). This CDR3 reads CASSLSGTGFGYYGYTF. DNA for the CDR3: TGTGCCAGCAGTTTATCCGGGACAGGGTTTGGCTACTATGGCTACACCTTC.

This sequence joins TRBV2 and TRBJ2-1, with 8 bases that match TRBD1. Trimming took 3 bases from V and 5 from J; bases not matched to a gene: 6. Germline loops: CDR1 SNHLY, CDR2 FYNNEI. This CDR3 has 15 residues. DNA of the CDR3: TGTGCCAGCAGTGAGGCGGGACAGGTTAACAATGAGCAGTTCTTC. Translated, it gives CASSEAGQVNNEQFF.

The rearrangement joins TRBV27 to TRBJ2-6; no firm D call. Trimming cost V 5 bases and J 2 bases, with 4 bases left between them. CDR3 length: 13 amino acids. The germline gives CDR1 MNHEY, CDR2 SMNVEV (reference sequence). DNA for the CDR3: TGTGCCAGCAGTCATCCTGGGGCCAACGTCCTGACTTTC. It translates to CASSHPGANVLTF.

This clone showed up just a few times. This rearrangement joins TRBV9 to TRBJ1-6; tentative D call: TRBD1 (5 bases). There are 13 residues in the CDR3. Germline loops: CDR1 SGDLS, CDR2 YYNGEE. The V and J ends lost 1 base and 8 bases respectively, with 7 bases between them. The CDR3 sequence is CASSVQGDSPLHF. CDR3 DNA sequence: TGTGCCAGCAGCGTACAGGGAGATTCACCCCTCCACTTT. The full variable domain, its missing parts supplied by reference TRBV9 and TRBJ1-6, is DSGVTQTPKHLITATGQRVTLRCSPRSGDLSVYWYQQSLDQGLQFLIQYYNGEERAKGNILERFSAQQFPDLHSELNLSSLELGDSALYFCASSVQGDSPLHFGNGTRLTVT.